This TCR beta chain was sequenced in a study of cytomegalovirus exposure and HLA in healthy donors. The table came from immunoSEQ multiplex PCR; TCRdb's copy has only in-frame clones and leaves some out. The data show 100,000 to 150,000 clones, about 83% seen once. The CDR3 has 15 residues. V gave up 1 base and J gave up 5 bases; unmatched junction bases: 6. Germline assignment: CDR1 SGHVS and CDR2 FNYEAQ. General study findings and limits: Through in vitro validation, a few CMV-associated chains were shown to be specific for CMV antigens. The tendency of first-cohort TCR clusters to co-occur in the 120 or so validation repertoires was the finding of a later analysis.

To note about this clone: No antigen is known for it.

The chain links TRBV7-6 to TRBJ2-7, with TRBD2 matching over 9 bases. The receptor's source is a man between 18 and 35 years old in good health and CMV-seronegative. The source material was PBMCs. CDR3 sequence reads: CASSLGAAGGNEQYF. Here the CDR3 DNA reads TGTGCCAGCAGCTTAGGGGCAGCGGGAGGTAACGAGCAGTACTTC. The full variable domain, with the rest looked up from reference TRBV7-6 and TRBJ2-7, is GAGVSQSPRYKVTKRGQDVALRCDPISGHVSLYWYRQALGQGPEFLTYFNYEAQQDKSGLPNDRFSAERPEGSISTLTIQRTEQRDSAMYRCASSLGAAGGNEQYFGPGTRLTVT.